Each of the 24 T cell receptor beta chains below was sequenced from the same sample in a study of vaccination and CD4 T cells after COVID-19. Treatment of the sample: approximately 9-day PBMC culture with coronavirus spike peptide pools or control peptides (ViraFEST assay). Once obtained from cultured CD4+ T cells, the DNA was sequenced using the Oncomine TCR Beta short-read assay. MiXCR, applied by TCRdb to the PCR reads, yields one record per CDR3 protein. The sample carries fewer than 12,000 distinct CDR3 sequences, roughly 31% recorded once. These TCRs are of unknown antigen specificity. The sample comprised CD4+ T cells from blood, cultured in vitro. All receptors derive from a human donor who had recovered from COVID-19.

The chain links TRBV6-4 to TRBJ2-7; TRBD1 matches 8 bases. CDR1 is MRHNA, CDR2 SNTAGT, per germline. V shed 0 bases and J 4 bases; nucleotides not matched to a gene: 8. CDR3 length: 16 residues. The CDR3 region is CASSDSPQGQGYEQYF. CDR3 sequence (DNA): TGTGCCAGCAGTGACTCCCCCCAAGGACAGGGATACGAGCAGTACTTC.

This chain joins TRBV25-1 and TRBJ2-7; 8 nucleotides align to TRBD1. Germline CDR1 is MGHDK and CDR2 is SYGVNS. The CDR3 spans 14 residues. V shed 2 bases, J shed 3 bases, and the junction held 3 bases outside the gene matches. CDR3 residues: CASSEPGGGYEQYF. The CDR3 region has the DNA TGTGCCAGCAGTGAACCAGGGGGCGGCTACGAGCAGTACTTC.

The chain recombines TRBV29-1 with TRBJ2-7; D unclear. Trimming shortened V by 1 base and J by 6 bases, and 7 bases separated the two germline ends. CDR3 length equals 11 residues. In germline, CDR1 is SQVTM, CDR2 ANQGSEA. CDR3 sequence reads: CSVEAPGEQYF. The CDR3 nucleotides read TGCAGCGTTGAAGCCCCCGGCGAGCAGTACTTC.

This clonotype was observed a handful of times. The rearrangement joins TRBV9 to TRBJ2-5; D is perhaps TRBD2 (5 bases). CDR1 and CDR2 (germline): SGDLS, YYNGEE. The CDR3 is 12 amino acids. V was trimmed by 3 bases and J by 7 bases, leaving 10 bases between them. The CDR3 is CASSEDWGTQYF. The CDR3 DNA sequence: TGTGCCAGCAGCGAGGACTGGGGGACCCAGTACTTC.

This clonotype rates as medium-sized. The chain links TRBV20-1 to TRBJ2-2; D gene unclear. Per the germline V gene, CDR1 is DFQATT and CDR2 is SNEGSKA (reference sequence). The CDR3 is made up of 13 amino acids. The V end was cut by 0 bases, the J end by 4 bases, with 6 bases between. CDR3 DNA sequence: TGCAGTGCTAGAGATCCCTTCACCGGGGAGCTGTTTTTT. Protein product: CSARDPFTGELFF.

This sequence joins TRBV20-1 and TRBJ2-1; D not certain. Germline V gene sequence: CDR1 DFQATT, CDR2 SNEGSKA (reference sequence). V was pared by 0 bases and J by 9 bases, with 12 bases between. This CDR3 comprises 13 residues. For the CDR3, the DNA is TGCAGTGCTAGAGATCTTGTGCAAGGTGAGCAGTTCTTC. Translated: CSARDLVQGEQFF.

By share, this clonotype counts as medium-sized. The J gene is TRBJ1-5, the V gene TRBV15; D remains ambiguous. Trimming took off 2 bases at V and 6 bases at J, with 11 bases between the two ends. The germline CDR1 and CDR2 sequences are LNHNV and YYDKDF (reference sequence). The CDR3 is 14 residues long. The CDR3 DNA sequence: TGTGCCACCAGCAGAAGACCACCGGGTCAGCCCCAGCATTTT. Protein: CATSRRPPGQPQHF.

The V call is TRBV24-1, the J call TRBJ1-3; TRBD1 aligns across 11 bases. CDR1 KGHDR and CDR2 SFDVKD come from the germline V gene. V shed 3 bases, J shed 8 bases, and the junction held 11 bases outside the gene matches. The CDR3 contains 17 residues. CDR3 loop: CATSDGTGGYSADTIYF. In DNA, the CDR3 is TGTGCCACCAGTGATGGGACAGGGGGATATTCTGCGGACACCATATATTTT.

The chain combines TRBV28 with TRBJ2-3; D uncertain. Germline-derived CDR1 and CDR2 are MDHEN and SYDVKM. The germline V and J ends were trimmed by 8 bases and 0 bases, with 9 bases remaining between them. The CDR3 runs to 13 residues. CDR3 amino acids: CASGVVSTDTQYF. Written as DNA, the CDR3 is TGTGCCAGCGGCGTTGTGAGCACAGATACGCAGTATTTT.

Within the sample, this clonotype is medium-sized. The rearrangement links TRBV7-2 to TRBJ1-2; a possible D gene is TRBD1 (5 bases). This CDR3 is built from 13 residues. Trimming took 1 base from V and 4 from J, leaving 7 bases between them. Germline-derived CDR1 and CDR2 are SGHTA and FQGNSA. DNA of the CDR3: TGTGCCAGCAGCTTAGAAGGGACCTATGGCTACACCTTC. Translating gives CASSLEGTYGYTF.

This clonotype is termed medium-sized. The CDR3 nucleotides read TGTGCCAGCAGCTTATCCACACAGGGGGGGAATTCACCCCTCCACTTT. Translation gives CASSLSTQGGNSPLHF. The V gene is TRBV7-2, the J gene TRBJ1-6; 8 bases are a match to TRBD1. From germline, CDR1 is SGHTA and CDR2 FQGNSA. After removal of 2 bases from V and 7 bases from J, the junction contained 7 bases not matched to a gene. This CDR3 is 16 amino acids long.

This chain's CDR3 is CASSPLGQSVYGYTF. As DNA, the CDR3 is TGTGCCAGTAGCCCACTTGGGCAGTCAGTTTATGGCTACACCTTC. The genes are TRBV19 and TRBJ1-2, with no clear D. The CDR3 is made up of 15 amino acids. Germline-derived CDR1 and CDR2 are LNHDA and SQIVND (reference sequence). The V and J ends lost 6 bases and 5 bases respectively, with 19 bases between them.

This clonotype was detected only a few times. The J gene is TRBJ2-5, the V gene TRBV27, with TRBD2 matching 10 bases. V lost 5 bases, J lost 2 bases, and 8 bases stayed unmatched. The CDR3 totals 16 residues. Germline V gene data show CDR1 as MNHEY and CDR2 as SMNVEV (reference sequence). In DNA, the CDR3 is TGTGCCAGCAGTCAAACTAGCGGGGATCTACAAGAGACCCAGTACTTC. Its translation: CASSQTSGDLQETQYF.

By sample share, this clonotype is medium-sized. This chain connects TRBV20-1 to TRBJ2-1, with TRBD2 matching 14 bases. V shed 1 base, J shed 5 bases, and the junction held 4 bases outside the gene matches. The CDR3 is made up of 16 amino acids. Germline V gene lookup returns CDR1 DFQATT and CDR2 SNEGSKA (reference sequence). CDR3 sequence: CSARGGLAGGHNEQFF. CDR3 coding DNA: TGCAGTGCTAGAGGTGGACTAGCGGGGGGTCACAATGAGCAGTTCTTC.

This clonotype was recorded a few times. This chain joins TRBV20-1 and TRBJ2-1; no reliable D call. Trimming shortened V by 6 bases and J by 0 bases, and 12 bases separated the two germline ends. The germline CDR1 and CDR2 sequences are DFQATT and SNEGSKA (reference sequence). CDR3 length: 14 residues. Here the CDR3 reads CSASPTNSYNEQFF. The DNA for the CDR3 is TGCAGTGCCAGCCCAACCAACTCCTACAATGAGCAGTTCTTC.

The chain combines TRBV6-1 with TRBJ2-5; possibly TRBD2 for D (6 bases). The germline V and J ends were trimmed by 8 bases and 4 bases, with 14 bases remaining between them. From germline, CDR1 is MNHNS and CDR2 SASEGT. This CDR3 comprises 13 residues. The CDR3 spells CASGVGGRETQYF. As DNA, the CDR3 is TGTGCCAGCGGTGTTGGAGGGAGAGAGACCCAGTACTTC.

The chain combines TRBV6-1 with TRBJ2-5, with D possibly TRBD1 on 6 matching bases. CDR1 and CDR2 (germline): MNHNS, SASEGT. The CDR3 sequence is 13 residues long. The V end lost 6 bases, the J end lost 2 bases, and 10 bases lay between the germline ends. As DNA, the CDR3 is TGTGCCAGCAGCCGGGACATTCAAGAGACCCAGTACTTC. Translated: CASSRDIQETQYF.

This clonotype appeared once. The CDR3 bases are TGTGCCAGCAGTCCGGGGCTCGCCTACAATGAGCAGTTCTTC. This gives the protein CASSPGLAYNEQFF. The chain employs TRBV6-1 and TRBJ2-1, with D possibly called TRBD1 or TRBD2 (5 bases each). Germline V gene sequence: CDR1 MNHNS, CDR2 SASEGT. The CDR3 loop spans 14 amino acids. Deletions cut 5 bases from V and 2 bases from J, with 10 bases between.

The J gene is TRBJ1-5, the V gene TRBV6-2 or TRBV6-3, with a weak D call TRBD1 (6 bases). The V and J ends lost 7 bases and 6 bases respectively, with 16 bases between them. CDR1 MNHEY and CDR2 SVGEGT come from the germline V gene. The length of the CDR3 is 14 residues. The CDR3 nucleotides read TGTGCCAGCACCCTACAGGGAAAGGGTCAGCCCCAGCATTTT. Its translation: CASTLQGKGQPQHF.

The table lists this clonotype with a few counts. The chain joins TRBV5-6 to TRBJ2-3, with 9 bases lining up with TRBD2. Germline V lookup: CDR1 SGHDT, CDR2 YYEEEE. J gave up 1 base and V 5 bases, and 5 bases lay outside the gene matches. The CDR3 length is 15 residues. CDR3 DNA sequence: TGTGCCAGCAGTATCCCTAGCGGGGGCACAGATACGCAGTATTTT. This codes for CASSIPSGGTDTQYF.

This clonotype was counted once. The chain combines TRBV6-2 or TRBV6-3 with TRBJ2-7; 12 nucleotides match TRBD2. CDR3 length: 17 residues. CDR1 is MNHEY, CDR2 SVGEGT, per germline. Trimming at V came to 6 bases and at J to 0 bases, leaving 9 bases not matched to a gene. CDR3 amino acids: CASRRTSGRSSSYEQYF. DNA of the CDR3: TGTGCCAGCAGACGAACTAGCGGGAGGTCGAGCTCCTACGAGCAGTACTTC.

This clonotype is medium-sized. This rearrangement joins TRBV6-1 to TRBJ1-2; D gene ambiguous. The germline V and J ends were trimmed by 2 bases and 1 base, with 8 bases remaining between them. Germline V CDR1 and CDR2: MNHNS, SASEGT. The CDR3 totals 14 residues. The CDR3 sequence is CASSELPLNYGYTF. As DNA, the CDR3 is TGTGCCAGCAGTGAACTACCGCTTAACTATGGCTACACCTTC.

By share of the sample, this clonotype is medium-sized. V usage is TRBV20-1 and J usage is TRBJ1-1; D ambiguous. This CDR3 spans 15 amino acids. Germline V gives CDR1 DFQATT, CDR2 SNEGSKA (reference sequence). Trimming took off 0 bases at V and 1 base at J, with 12 bases between the two ends. The DNA for the CDR3 is TGCAGTGCTAGAGACGGGGTACGGGGGAACACTGAAGCTTTCTTT. Translating gives CSARDGVRGNTEAFF.

The chain is built from TRBV6-2 or TRBV6-3 and TRBJ2-3, with D perhaps TRBD1 (6 bases). Trimming shortened V by 5 bases and J by 2 bases, and 8 bases separated the two germline ends. The CDR3 is 13 amino acids. Germline V gives CDR1 MNHEY, CDR2 SVGEGT. CDR3 DNA: TGTGCCAGCAGTAACAGGGCCACAGATACGCAGTATTTT. Amino acids: CASSNRATDTQYF.